This T cell receptor (beta chain) was obtained from a study of human T cells and chemical hapten exposure. Overall study: Recorded diagnoses among the mostly female patients were alopecia areata, totalis or universalis. The study's findings and limits: High-frequency TCRs, those above 1 in 1000, stayed the same after DPC sensitization. Counts of TCRs expanded at PT1 correlated positively with patch test score.

Time point denoted: pre-sensitization, week 0. Specified treatment: therapeutic diphenylcyclopropenone sensitization with weekly scalp DPC. Many counts were recorded for this clonotype. The antigen is unknown. Between the trimmed V and J ends, which lost 5 bases and 8 bases, there was a span of 12 bases. CDR1 and CDR2 (germline): SQVTM, ANQGSEA. The CDR3 spans 11 residues. Individual cDNA molecules each carried unique molecular identifiers attached by the library. MiXCR, applied by TCRdb to the RACE reads, yields one record per CDR3 protein. The data show 85,000 to 100,000 distinct CDR3 sequences, about 10% seen once.

This rearrangement joins TRBV29-1 to TRBJ1-1; D unresolved. This specimen was whole blood, taken in connection with sensitization to the hapten diphenylcyclopropenone (DPC). The source of this sequence is a woman aged 55-75 years with alopecia areata. Some clones in this sample may be carry-over from other donors' samples. For the CDR3, the DNA is TGCAGCGTTCACCGACGGAACGAAGCTTTCTTT. The encoded protein is CSVHRRNEAFF.